One and the same sample provided the 21 T cell receptor beta chains below, sequenced in a study of T-cell reconstitution after alpha-beta-depleted transplantation in children. Using unique molecular identifiers, the investigators prepared the TCRbeta library. Using its own MiXCR run on the PCR reads, TCRdb lists one record per CDR3 protein. The table lists under 850,000 distinct CDR3 sequences, roughly 14% of them singletons. This specimen consisted of PBMCs, obtained before TCRalphabeta/CD19-depleted stem cell transplant. Receptors were obtained from a girl aged 2 to 9 with congenital amegakaryocytic thrombocytopenia, due to receive a stem cell transplant.

The CDR3 spells CASSLSPRTSTPDTQYF. CDR3 nucleotide sequence: TGTGCCAGCAGCTTATCACCTAGGACTAGCACCCCAGATACGCAGTATTTT. The rearrangement links TRBV7-3 to TRBJ2-3; TRBD2 matches 8 bases. The CDR3 is made up of 17 amino acids. The trim removed 2 bases at V and 4 bases at J, leaving 11 bases unmatched. Per germline, CDR1 SGHTA and CDR2 FQGTGA.

This rearrangement joins TRBV12-3 or TRBV12-4 to TRBJ2-1; D not certain. The CDR3 has 14 amino acids. Trimming shortened V by 6 bases and J by 0 bases, and 9 bases separated the two germline ends. In DNA, the CDR3 is TGTGCCAGCAGCTCTCCTCTCTCCTACAATGAGCAGTTCTTC. This codes for CASSSPLSYNEQFF.

This clonotype was picked up a small number of times. The V call is TRBV7-9, the J call TRBJ1-1; 8 nucleotides align to TRBD1. The J segment lost 2 bases and the V segment lost 5 bases, leaving 7 bases of the junction unmatched. Germline V gene lookup returns CDR1 SEHNR and CDR2 FQNEAQ (reference sequence). CDR3 length: 15 residues. CDR3 in DNA: TGTGCCAGCAGCCCGATGACAGGGGCTAACACTGAAGCTTTCTTT. Translation: CASSPMTGANTEAFF.

Many counts were recorded for this clonotype. This sequence joins TRBV20-1 and TRBJ1-2; D ambiguous. The CDR3 totals 13 residues. V lost 3 bases, J lost 4 bases, and 12 bases lay in between. Looked up from germline, CDR1 is DFQATT and CDR2 is SNEGSKA (reference sequence). CDR3 loop: CSAREGGGYGYTF. The CDR3 nucleotides read TGCAGTGCTAGGGAGGGAGGCGGCTATGGCTACACCTTC.

This clonotype was seen at least ten times. The V gene is TRBV29-1, the J gene TRBJ2-3; D is possibly TRBD2 (5 bases). Trimming left V 4 bases short and J 7 bases short, with 9 bases between. CDR3 size: 11 residues. Looked up from germline, CDR1 is SQVTM and CDR2 is ANQGSEA. In DNA form, the CDR3 reads TGCAGCGTTGGGGTCGGGAATACGCAGTATTTT. As protein: CSVGVGNTQYF.

This clonotype was detected a few times. The rearrangement uses TRBV30 and TRBJ1-1; tentative D call: TRBD1 (6 bases). Looked up from germline, CDR1 is GTSNPN and CDR2 is SVGIG (reference sequence). The CDR3 spans 11 residues. V lost 6 bases and J lost 2, with 7 bases in between. CDR3 in DNA: TGTGCCTGTGGGGGCAACACTGAAGCTTTCTTT. Translated, it gives CACGGNTEAFF.

This clonotype was observed many times. The rearrangement uses TRBV5-1 and TRBJ2-1, with D perhaps TRBD2 (5 bases). This CDR3 has 14 amino acids. Germline V gives CDR1 SGHRS, CDR2 YFSETQ. Trimming removed 4 bases from V and 3 bases from J, with 11 bases in between. The CDR3 bases are TGCGCCAGCAGCCCAGCGGCGATCTACAATGAGCAGTTCTTC. The encoded protein is CASSPAAIYNEQFF. The variable domain in full, completed from reference TRBV5-1 and TRBJ2-1, reads KAGVTQTPRYLIKTRGQQVTLSCSPISGHRSVSWYQQTPGQGLQFLFEYFSETQRNKGNFPGRFSGRQFSNSRSEMNVSTLELGDSALYLCASSPAAIYNEQFFGPGTRLTVL.

The sample holds many counts of this clonotype. The V call is TRBV12-3 or TRBV12-4, the J call TRBJ2-1; maybe TRBD2 (5 bases). There are 15 residues in the CDR3. Between the trimmed V and J ends, which lost 6 bases and 4 bases, there was a span of 16 bases. The CDR3 DNA reads TGTGCCAGCAGGCCCCCGGGGAACCGATACAATGAGCAGTTCTTC. Residues: CASRPPGNRYNEQFF.

This clonotype was picked up many times. This chain links TRBV7-9 with TRBJ2-5, with D possibly matching TRBD1 (6 bases). The CDR3 runs to 13 residues. Germline V gene data show CDR1 as SEHNR and CDR2 as FQNEAQ (reference sequence). Trimming pared 6 bases from V and 5 bases from J, leaving 13 bases between. CDR3 in DNA: TGTGCCAGCAGACAGGGACCAAGGGAGACCCAGTACTTC. This sequence encodes CASRQGPRETQYF.

The V gene is TRBV20-1, the J gene TRBJ2-7, with TRBD2 matching over 12 bases. CDR1 and CDR2 (germline): DFQATT, SNEGSKA (reference sequence). CDR3 size: 16 residues. Trimming removed 5 bases from V and 2 bases from J; junction bases left unmatched: 10. For the CDR3, the DNA is TGCAGTGCTGGACAACCTAGCGGGAGGGCCGCCTACGAGCAGTACTTC. It codes for CSAGQPSGRAAYEQYF.

The chain recombines TRBV5-1 with TRBJ1-1, with TRBD1 as a possible D gene (5 bases). The germline CDR1 and CDR2 sequences are SGHRS and YFSETQ. The CDR3 is made up of 13 amino acids. Trimming left V 4 bases short and J 7 bases short, with 14 bases between. In DNA form, the CDR3 reads TGCGCCAGCAGCGGAGGAGGGACGGGTGAAGCTTTCTTT. This gives the protein CASSGGGTGEAFF.

V is TRBV7-8 and J is TRBJ2-7; no clear D gene. This CDR3 comprises 14 residues. The V end lost 1 base, the J end lost 6 bases, and 13 bases lay between the germline ends. Per germline, CDR1 SGHVS and CDR2 FQNEAQ. In DNA, the CDR3 is TGTGCCAGCAGCTTAGGTTTGCATTCTATCGAGCAGTACTTC. Protein sequence: CASSLGLHSIEQYF.

This clonotype was seen repeatedly, ten times or more. The chain recombines TRBV5-1 with TRBJ1-4, with TRBD1 matching over 9 bases. Germline V gene sequence: CDR1 SGHRS, CDR2 YFSETQ. The length of the CDR3 is 15 residues. V trimming: 2 bases; J trimming: 7 bases; junction bases outside the gene matches: 6. In nucleotides, the CDR3 is TGCGCCAGCAGCTTAGGGGACAGGGACCTTGAAAAACTGTTTTTT. Its translation: CASSLGDRDLEKLFF.

This clonotype was counted at least ten times. The chain combines TRBV5-6 with TRBJ2-4; TRBD2 matches at 7 bases. The ends lost 2 bases at V and 5 bases at J; junction bases unmatched: 19. CDR3 length equals 19 residues. In germline, CDR1 is SGHDT, CDR2 YYEEEE. CDR3 DNA sequence: TGTGCCAGCAGCTTCCAGGGAGGGGTCCGTCTGTACGCCCAAAACATTCAGTACTTC. This encodes CASSFQGGVRLYAQNIQYF.

This chain links TRBV30 with TRBJ2-3; no definite D call. The V and J ends lost 2 bases and 3 bases respectively, with 3 bases between them. Germline CDR1 is GTSNPN and CDR2 is SVGIG (reference sequence). This CDR3 spans 11 amino acids. CDR3 loop: CAWSITDTQYF. DNA for the CDR3: TGTGCCTGGAGTATAACAGATACGCAGTATTTT. Full variable domain (outside the CDR3, taken from reference TRBV30 and TRBJ2-3): SQTIHQWPATLVQPVGSPLSLECTVEGTSNPNLYWYRQAAGRGLQLLFYSVGIGQISSEVPQNLSASRPQDRQFILSSKKLLLSDSGFYLCAWSITDTQYFGPGTRLTVL.

The chain carries TRBV5-1 and TRBJ2-1, with 13 positions matching TRBD2. The V gene end was trimmed by 2 bases and the J gene end by 6 bases; junction bases not matched to a gene: 14. The CDR3 is 19 amino acids. The germline CDR1 and CDR2 sequences are SGHRS and YFSETQ. CDR3 sequence reads: CASSFVTGTSGKVFNEQFF. As DNA, the CDR3 is TGCGCCAGCAGCTTTGTCACCGGGACTAGCGGGAAAGTTTTCAATGAGCAGTTCTTC.

This clonotype has more than one count but fewer than ten. This chain links TRBV20-1 with TRBJ2-1; possible D gene TRBD1, 5 bases. There are 15 residues in the CDR3. Germline V CDR1 and CDR2: DFQATT, SNEGSKA (reference sequence). V was clipped by 3 bases and J by 8 bases, with 20 bases between them. CDR3 DNA sequence: TGCAGTGCTAGCCCCTTCAGGGTGGGTACGGATGAGCAGTTCTTC. Translated: CSASPFRVGTDEQFF.

This clonotype was counted many times. This sequence joins TRBV20-1 and TRBJ2-7; 9 positions match TRBD2. V lost 0 bases and J lost 3; bases outside the gene matches: 9. The CDR3 length is 16 residues. The germline V gene encodes CDR1 DFQATT and CDR2 SNEGSKA (reference sequence). In nucleotides, the CDR3 is TGCAGTGCTAGAGATAGGGCTAGCGGGATAATCTACGAGCAGTACTTC. It specifies CSARDRASGIIYEQYF.

Ten or more counts support this clonotype. This chain connects TRBV5-1 to TRBJ2-1; perhaps D is TRBD1 or TRBD2 (5 bases each). Trimming stripped 2 bases from V and 7 bases from J, with 37 bases between. The germline V gene encodes CDR1 SGHRS and CDR2 YFSETQ. This CDR3 contains 22 residues. CDR3 DNA: TGCGCCAGCAGCTTCCCATCTGTGCCCATCGACCTACATAGAGGGGAATGGAATGAGCAGTTCTTC. Protein: CASSFPSVPIDLHRGEWNEQFF.

Many counts were recorded for this clonotype. The CDR3 sequence is CASSSAAASTDTQYF. The CDR3 coding sequence is TGCGCCAGCAGCTCCGCTGCGGCTAGCACAGATACGCAGTATTTT. J is TRBJ2-3 and V is TRBV5-1, with D unclear. This CDR3 contains 15 residues. Germline V lookup: CDR1 SGHRS, CDR2 YFSETQ. V lost 3 bases and J 0 bases, leaving 11 bases between the germline ends.

The chain recombines TRBV6-1 with TRBJ2-2; a possible D gene is TRBD1 (6 bases). CDR1 and CDR2 from the germline V gene are MNHNS and SASEGT. V lost 5 bases and J lost 6, with 22 bases in between. CDR3 size: 17 residues. CDR3 loop: CASSLYRAQSKAGELFF. Here the CDR3 DNA reads TGTGCCAGCAGTCTCTACAGGGCCCAATCGAAGGCCGGGGAGCTGTTTTTT.